The 20 T cell receptor beta chains given below trace back to one sample, sequenced in a study of blood T cell repertoires in COVID-19. Assay used: immunoSEQ multiplex PCR; TCRdb lists only in-frame clones, some missing. The table has under 95,000 clones, 86% seen once. The sequenced material came from peripheral blood. All receptors derive from a man of 80 years or more in a cohort sampled during active COVID-19.

J is TRBJ1-4 and V is TRBV3-1 (or the pseudogene TRBV3-2), with D maybe TRBD1 (6 bases). Germline V CDR1 and CDR2: LGHDT, YNNKEL (reference sequence). CDR3 length equals 13 residues. V lost 7 bases and J lost 12, with 18 bases in between. The CDR3 region is CASMRGISDELFF. In nucleotides, the CDR3 is TGTGCCAGCATGAGGGGGATCTCCGATGAACTGTTTTTT.

There are a few counts of this clone. The chain recombines TRBV18 with TRBJ2-2, with no clear D. The CDR3 is made up of 16 amino acids. Germline V gene sequence: CDR1 KGHSH, CDR2 LQKENI. V gave up 4 bases and J gave up 1 base, with 13 bases separating them. CDR3 amino acids: CASSLKETGNTGELFF. For the CDR3, the DNA is TGTGCCAGCTCACTCAAGGAGACGGGGAACACCGGGGAGCTGTTTTTT.

The J gene is TRBJ2-2, the V gene TRBV10-3; 7 bases map to TRBD1. CDR3 size: 13 residues. The V gene's germline CDR1 is ENHRY and CDR2 SYGVKD. The V segment lost 6 bases and the J segment 9 bases; nucleotides outside the gene matches: 7. The CDR3 DNA follows: TGTGCCATCAGCCCCGACAGGGTCAGGGAGCTGTTTTTT. Translation gives CAISPDRVRELFF.

This clone appeared once. The V and J genes are TRBV19 and TRBJ1-2, with 9 bases fitting TRBD1. The CDR3 contains 14 residues. V shed 1 base and J 5 bases; nucleotides not matched to a gene: 2. CDR1 is LNHDA and CDR2 is SQIVND in the germline V gene (reference sequence). The CDR3 DNA follows: TGTGCCAGTAGTATAGTCGGGACAGGGTATGGCTACACCTTC. Protein product: CASSIVGTGYGYTF.

V is TRBV18 and J is TRBJ2-7; TRBD1 agrees at 8 bases. The V and J ends lost 3 bases and 6 bases, in that order; junction bases with no gene match: 7. Germline loops: CDR1 KGHSH, CDR2 LQKENI. CDR3 length: 14 amino acids. The CDR3 loop is CASSPAGGSSEQYF. The CDR3 DNA sequence: TGTGCCAGCTCACCCGCAGGGGGCTCTAGCGAGCAGTACTTC.

The rearrangement joins TRBV5-4 to TRBJ2-7, with a possible D match to TRBD1 (6 bases). The V gene lost 0 bases and the J gene lost 1 base, with 8 bases spanning the gap. The CDR3 is 14 residues long. Germline loops: CDR1 SGHNT, CDR2 YYREEE (reference sequence). DNA for the CDR3: TGTGCCAGCAGCTTGGACAGGGCTTCCTACGAGCAGTACGTC. Its translation: CASSLDRASYEQYV.

This clone has just a few counts. The rearrangement uses TRBV18 and TRBJ1-5; 7 bases match TRBD1. Germline V CDR1 and CDR2: KGHSH, LQKENI. The CDR3 runs 16 residues. The trim removed 2 bases at V and 1 base at J, leaving 5 bases unmatched. CDR3 DNA: TGTGCCAGCTCACCAGGTCCGGGACAGAGCAATCAGCCCCAGCATTTT. It encodes CASSPGPGQSNQPQHF.

The J gene is TRBJ2-1, the V gene TRBV27; TRBD2 aligns across 11 bases. V shed 3 bases, J shed 5 bases, and the junction held 9 bases outside the gene matches. CDR1 and CDR2 (germline): MNHEY, SMNVEV (reference sequence). The CDR3 sequence is 17 residues long. CDR3 nucleotide sequence: TGTGCCAGCAGTTTTTGGGCGCTAGCGGGGGGCCACAATGAGCAGTTCTTC. Translated, it gives CASSFWALAGGHNEQFF.

The chain has TRBV6-5 and TRBJ2-4, with D unresolved. CDR3 size: 14 residues. V lost 0 bases and J lost 11, with 14 bases in between. Germline V CDR1 and CDR2: MNHEY, SVGAGI. The CDR3 loop is CASSYSSGVHVQYF. In DNA form, the CDR3 reads TGTGCCAGCAGTTACTCCTCCGGAGTGCATGTTCAGTACTTC.

This chain joins TRBV10-3 and TRBJ1-5; D call uncertain. Germline assignment: CDR1 ENHRY and CDR2 SYGVKD. Trimming cost V 3 bases and J 2 bases, with 11 bases left between them. The CDR3 runs 15 residues. CDR3 residues: CAISDRREGNQPQHF. In DNA form, the CDR3 reads TGTGCCATCAGTGACCGAAGGGAGGGCAATCAGCCCCAGCATTTT.

The V call is TRBV2, the J call TRBJ2-4, with 9 nucleotides matching TRBD1. The CDR3 contains 18 residues. The junction had 11 bases not matched to a gene; V was cut back by 4 bases and J by 1 base. Germline lookup yields CDR1 SNHLY and CDR2 FYNNEI. The CDR3 sequence: CASSGDPGQGPAKNIQYF. The CDR3 DNA follows: TGTGCCAGCAGTGGCGACCCGGGACAGGGTCCGGCCAAAAACATTCAGTACTTC.

The chain has TRBV5-1 and TRBJ2-1; 9 bases align to TRBD2. Germline values: CDR1 SGHRS, CDR2 YFSETQ. Unmatched junction bases numbered 10, after V lost 0 bases and J lost 9 bases. This CDR3 region has 16 residues. The CDR3 DNA follows: TGCGCCAGCAGCTTGGCCCTGTGGCGGGGGGGCAGTGAGCAGTTCTTC. It codes for CASSLALWRGGSEQFF.

The rearrangement uses TRBV5-6 and TRBJ2-3, with 9 nucleotides matching TRBD2. CDR1 and CDR2 (germline): SGHDT, YYEEEE. The CDR3 runs to 16 residues. V trimming: 0 bases; J trimming: 4 bases; junction bases outside the gene matches: 6. CDR3 protein: CASSLVAGGPPDTQYF. The DNA of the CDR3 is TGTGCCAGCAGCTTGGTTGCGGGGGGGCCCCCAGATACGCAGTATTTT.

V is TRBV5-1 and J is TRBJ1-1, with 7 bases identical to TRBD1. The V segment lost 2 bases and the J segment 4 bases; nucleotides outside the gene matches: 2. The CDR3 covers 13 residues. Per the germline V gene, CDR1 is SGHRS and CDR2 is YFSETQ. The CDR3 sequence: CASSFTGATEAFF. In DNA form, the CDR3 reads TGCGCCAGCAGCTTCACAGGGGCCACTGAAGCTTTCTTT.

The chain employs TRBV18 and TRBJ1-1, with no clear D. Germline-derived CDR1 and CDR2 are KGHSH and LQKENI. V lost 2 bases and J 7 bases, leaving 11 bases between the germline ends. CDR3 length equals 13 residues. CDR3 bases: TGTGCCAGCTCACCAGGACTTGTAGGTGAAGCTTTCTTT. Protein: CASSPGLVGEAFF.

The V and J genes are TRBV5-1 and TRBJ2-7; 9 nucleotides align to TRBD1. The V gene's germline CDR1 is SGHRS and CDR2 YFSETQ. The J segment lost 3 bases and the V segment lost 4 bases, leaving 5 bases of the junction unmatched. The CDR3 contains 14 residues. The CDR3 loop is CASSPTDRGYEQYV. In nucleotides, the CDR3 is TGCGCCAGCAGCCCGACGGACAGGGGCTACGAGCAGTACGTC.

The rearrangement joins TRBV3-1 (or the pseudogene TRBV3-2) to TRBJ2-3; TRBD1 is a possible D gene (6 bases). Germline assignment: CDR1 LGHDT and CDR2 YNNKEL (reference sequence). This CDR3 is 16 amino acids long. The V and J ends lost 2 bases and 2 bases respectively, with 14 bases between them. The CDR3 sequence: CASSQLRQALTDTQYF. CDR3 nucleotides: TGTGCCAGCAGCCAACTCAGACAGGCCCTCACAGATACGCAGTATTTT.

This chain's CDR3 is CASSFLPLGANVLTF. The CDR3 DNA reads TGTGCCAGCAGTTTTCTTCCTCTTGGGGCCAACGTCCTGACTTTC. The chain combines TRBV27 with TRBJ2-6; D uncertain. The length of the CDR3 is 15 residues. V lost 3 bases to trimming and J lost 3 bases, with 9 bases between them. Germline CDR1 and CDR2: MNHEY and SMNVEV (reference sequence).

This clone was recorded once. The chain carries TRBV29-1 and TRBJ1-1; TRBD1 might be the D (5 bases). The CDR3 has 13 residues. In germline, CDR1 is SQVTM, CDR2 ANQGSEA. With 2 bases removed from V and 3 bases from J, the gap between germline ends came to 10 bases. The CDR3 coding sequence is TGCAGCGTTGAAAGGGGCAGGTACACTGAAGCTTTCTTT. It specifies CSVERGRYTEAFF.

The chain uses TRBV5-1 and TRBJ2-5; D is perhaps TRBD2 (7 bases). V dropped 0 bases and J dropped 6 bases, with 15 bases sitting between them. There are 15 residues in the CDR3. CDR1 SGHRS and CDR2 YFSETQ come from the germline V gene. The CDR3 loop is CASSLAGGWEKTQYF. The CDR3 DNA follows: TGCGCCAGCAGCTTGGCGGGGGGCTGGGAGAAGACCCAGTACTTC.